Below, one TCR beta chain is given with its context. Its antigen is not known. This entry comes from a study of cytomegalovirus exposure and HLA in healthy donors. PCR used 60 Vbeta primers and 13 Jbeta primers. Data came from immunoSEQ multiplex PCR; TCRdb stores just in-frame clones and leaves some out. The repertoire holds 100,000 or so clones, with over 70% as singletons. Trimming removed 7 bases from V and 8 bases from J; junction bases left unmatched: 6. This CDR3 spans 12 amino acids. Germline lookup yields CDR1 SQVTM and CDR2 ANQGSEA. Study-wide points: Researchers catalogued 160 or so TCR beta chains as cytomegalovirus-associated.

This chain joins TRBV29-1 and TRBJ2-1; 9 bases map to TRBD2. Source material: PBMCs. This sequence was found in a man aged 30 to 45 in good health and CMV-seronegative. CDR3 in DNA: TGCAGCGCTTCGCGGGGGGGCCATGAGCAGTTCTTC. It is translated as CSASRGGHEQFF.